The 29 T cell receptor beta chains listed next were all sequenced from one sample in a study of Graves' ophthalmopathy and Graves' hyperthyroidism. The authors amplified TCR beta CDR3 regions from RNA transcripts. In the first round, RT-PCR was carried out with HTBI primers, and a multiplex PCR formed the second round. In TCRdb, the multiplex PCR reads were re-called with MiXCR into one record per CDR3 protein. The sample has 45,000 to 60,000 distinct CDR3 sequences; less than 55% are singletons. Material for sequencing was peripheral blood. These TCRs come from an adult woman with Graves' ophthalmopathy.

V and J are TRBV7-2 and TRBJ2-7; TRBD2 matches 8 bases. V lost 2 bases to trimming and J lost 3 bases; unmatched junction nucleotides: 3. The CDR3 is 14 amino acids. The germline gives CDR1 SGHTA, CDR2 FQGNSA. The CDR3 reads CASSLRGTSYEQYF. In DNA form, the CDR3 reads TGTGCCAGCAGCTTAAGGGGGACTAGCTACGAGCAGTACTTC.

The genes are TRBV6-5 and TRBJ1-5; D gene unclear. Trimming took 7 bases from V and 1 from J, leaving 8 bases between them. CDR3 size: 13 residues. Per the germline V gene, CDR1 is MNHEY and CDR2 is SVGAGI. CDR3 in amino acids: CASTRMSNQPQHF. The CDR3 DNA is TGTGCCAGCACCCGAATGAGCAATCAGCCCCAGCATTTT.

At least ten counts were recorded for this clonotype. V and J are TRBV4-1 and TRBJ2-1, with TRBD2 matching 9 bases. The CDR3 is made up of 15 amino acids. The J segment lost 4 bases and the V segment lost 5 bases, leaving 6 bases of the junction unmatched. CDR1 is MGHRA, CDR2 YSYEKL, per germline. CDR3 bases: TGCGCCAGCAGCGATAGCGGGAGAGGGTACAATGAGCAGTTCTTC. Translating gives CASSDSGRGYNEQFF.

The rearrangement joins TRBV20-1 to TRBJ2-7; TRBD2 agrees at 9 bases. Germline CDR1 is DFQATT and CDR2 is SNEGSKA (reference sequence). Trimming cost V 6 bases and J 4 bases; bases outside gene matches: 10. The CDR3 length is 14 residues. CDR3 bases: TGCAGTGCGACGGAGGGCGGGAGGGCTTACGAGCAGTACTTC. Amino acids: CSATEGGRAYEQYF.

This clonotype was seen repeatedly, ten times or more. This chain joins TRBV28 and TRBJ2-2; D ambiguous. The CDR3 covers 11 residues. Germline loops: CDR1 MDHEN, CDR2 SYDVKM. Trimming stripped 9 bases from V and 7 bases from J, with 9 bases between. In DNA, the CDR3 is TGTGCCAGTAGACTCGGCGGGGAGCTGTTTTTT. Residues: CASRLGGELFF.

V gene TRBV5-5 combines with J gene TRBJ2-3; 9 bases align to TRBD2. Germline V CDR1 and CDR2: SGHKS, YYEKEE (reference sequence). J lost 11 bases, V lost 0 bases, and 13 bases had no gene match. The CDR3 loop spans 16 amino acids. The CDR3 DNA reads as TGTGCCAGCAGCTTGGTGGATAGCGGGAGTCGTAATGAGCAGTATTTT. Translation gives CASSLVDSGSRNEQYF.

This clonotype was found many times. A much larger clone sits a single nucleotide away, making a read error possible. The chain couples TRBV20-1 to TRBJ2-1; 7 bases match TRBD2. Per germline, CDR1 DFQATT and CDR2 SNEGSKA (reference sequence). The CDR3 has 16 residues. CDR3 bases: TGCAGTGCTAGAGTCCAAGCGGGAAGCTCGTACAGTGAGCAGTTCTTC. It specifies CSARVQAGSSYSEQFF.

CDR3 DNA sequence: TGTGCCAGCAGCGAGCGACTAGAGGGACGTCACTATGGCTACACCTTC. Amino acids: CASSERLEGRHYGYTF. V and J are TRBV7-8 and TRBJ1-2; D perhaps matches TRBD1 (5 bases). V was clipped by 5 bases and J by 3 bases, with 19 bases between them. Germline CDR1 SGHVS, CDR2 FQNEAQ. This CDR3 contains 16 residues.

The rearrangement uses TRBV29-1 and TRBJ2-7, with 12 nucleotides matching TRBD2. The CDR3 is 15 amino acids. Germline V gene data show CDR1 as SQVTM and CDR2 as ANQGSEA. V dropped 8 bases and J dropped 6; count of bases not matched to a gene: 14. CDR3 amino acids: CSSGLAGMVRGEQYF. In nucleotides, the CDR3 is TGCAGCTCCGGACTAGCGGGAATGGTTCGGGGCGAGCAGTACTTC.

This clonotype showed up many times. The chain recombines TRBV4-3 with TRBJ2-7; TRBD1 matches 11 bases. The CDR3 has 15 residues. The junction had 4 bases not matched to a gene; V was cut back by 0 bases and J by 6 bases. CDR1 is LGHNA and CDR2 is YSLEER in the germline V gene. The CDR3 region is CASSQDGTGGGEQYF. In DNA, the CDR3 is TGCGCCAGCAGCCAAGATGGGACAGGGGGGGGCGAGCAGTACTTC.

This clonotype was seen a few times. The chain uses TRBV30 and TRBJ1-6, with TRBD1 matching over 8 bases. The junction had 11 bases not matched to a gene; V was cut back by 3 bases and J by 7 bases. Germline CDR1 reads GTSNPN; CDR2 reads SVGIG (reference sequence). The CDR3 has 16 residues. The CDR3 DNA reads TGTGCCTGGAGCGGGGACCCCAGGGGGCGGAATTCACCCCTCCACTTT. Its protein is CAWSGDPRGRNSPLHF.

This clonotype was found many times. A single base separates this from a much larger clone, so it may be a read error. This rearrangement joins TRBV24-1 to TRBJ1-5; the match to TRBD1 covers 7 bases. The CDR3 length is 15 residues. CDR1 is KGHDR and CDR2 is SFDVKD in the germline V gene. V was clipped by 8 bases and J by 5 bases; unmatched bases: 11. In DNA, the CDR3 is TGTGCCACCATCGTGAAGACAGGGAACGATCAGCCCCAGCATTTT. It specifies CATIVKTGNDQPQHF.

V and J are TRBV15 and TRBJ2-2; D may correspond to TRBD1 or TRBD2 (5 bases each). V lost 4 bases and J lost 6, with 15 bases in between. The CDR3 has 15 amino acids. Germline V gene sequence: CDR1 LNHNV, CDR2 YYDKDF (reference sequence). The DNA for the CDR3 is TGTGCCACCAGCAAGGGACGGAGAAACGCCGGGGAGCTGTTTTTT. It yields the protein CATSKGRRNAGELFF.

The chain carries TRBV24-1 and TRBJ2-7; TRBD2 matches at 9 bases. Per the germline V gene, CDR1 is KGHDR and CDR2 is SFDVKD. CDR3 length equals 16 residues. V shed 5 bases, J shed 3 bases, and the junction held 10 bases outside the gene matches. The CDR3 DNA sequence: TGTGCCACCAGTGCATCGACTAGCGGAGCATTCTACGAGCAGTACTTC. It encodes CATSASTSGAFYEQYF.

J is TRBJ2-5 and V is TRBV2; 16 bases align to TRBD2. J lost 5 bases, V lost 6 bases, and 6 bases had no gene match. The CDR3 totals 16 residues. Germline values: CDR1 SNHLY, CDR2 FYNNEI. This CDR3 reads CASRGTSGRAGETQYF. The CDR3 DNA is TGTGCCAGCAGGGGGACTAGCGGGAGGGCCGGGGAGACCCAGTACTTC.

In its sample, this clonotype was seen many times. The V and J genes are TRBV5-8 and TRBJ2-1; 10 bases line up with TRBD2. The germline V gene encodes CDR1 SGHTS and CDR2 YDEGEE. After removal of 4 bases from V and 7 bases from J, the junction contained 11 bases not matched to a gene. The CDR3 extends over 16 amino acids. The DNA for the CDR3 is TGTGCCAGCAGCCGTTTCCCTAGCGGGAGTGGAAATGAGCAGTTCTTC. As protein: CASSRFPSGSGNEQFF.

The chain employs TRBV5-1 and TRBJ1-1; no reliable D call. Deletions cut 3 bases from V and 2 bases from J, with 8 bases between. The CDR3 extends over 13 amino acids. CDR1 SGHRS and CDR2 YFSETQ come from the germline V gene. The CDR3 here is CASSSRPNTEAFF. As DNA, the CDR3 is TGCGCCAGCAGCTCGAGGCCCAACACTGAAGCTTTCTTT.

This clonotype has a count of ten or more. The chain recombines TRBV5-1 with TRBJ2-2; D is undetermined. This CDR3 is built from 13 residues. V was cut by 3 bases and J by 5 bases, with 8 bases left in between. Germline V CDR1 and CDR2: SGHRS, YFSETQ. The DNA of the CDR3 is TGCGCCAGCAGCTCCCGGGCGACCGGGGAGCTGTTTTTT. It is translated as CASSSRATGELFF.

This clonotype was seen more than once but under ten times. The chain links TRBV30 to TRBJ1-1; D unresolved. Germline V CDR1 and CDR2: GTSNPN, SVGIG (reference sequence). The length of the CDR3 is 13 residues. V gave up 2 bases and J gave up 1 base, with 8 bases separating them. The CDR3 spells CAWSRDKNTEAFF. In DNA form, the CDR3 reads TGTGCCTGGAGTCGCGACAAGAACACTGAAGCTTTCTTT.

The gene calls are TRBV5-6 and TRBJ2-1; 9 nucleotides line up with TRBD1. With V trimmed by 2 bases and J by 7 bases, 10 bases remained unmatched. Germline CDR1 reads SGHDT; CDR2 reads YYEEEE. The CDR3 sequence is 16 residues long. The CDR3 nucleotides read TGTGCCAGCAGCTTCAGAGGGACAGGGCTGTTTAATGAGCAGTTCTTC. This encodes CASSFRGTGLFNEQFF.

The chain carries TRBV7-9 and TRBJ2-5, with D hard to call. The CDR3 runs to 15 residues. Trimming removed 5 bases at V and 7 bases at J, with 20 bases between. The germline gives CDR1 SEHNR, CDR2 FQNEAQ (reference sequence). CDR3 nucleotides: TGTGCCAGCAGCCTTACCAATAATCCAAGAGGGACCCAGTACTTC. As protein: CASSLTNNPRGTQYF.

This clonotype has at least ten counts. CDR3: CASSVGLAGGLTGELFF. CDR3 in DNA: TGCGCCAGCAGCGTCGGACTAGCGGGAGGCTTGACCGGGGAGCTGTTTTTT. The chain carries TRBV5-1 and TRBJ2-2; 14 bases are a match to TRBD2. This CDR3 is built from 17 residues. CDR1 and CDR2 from the germline V gene are SGHRS and YFSETQ. The ends lost 4 bases at V and 5 bases at J; junction bases unmatched: 7.

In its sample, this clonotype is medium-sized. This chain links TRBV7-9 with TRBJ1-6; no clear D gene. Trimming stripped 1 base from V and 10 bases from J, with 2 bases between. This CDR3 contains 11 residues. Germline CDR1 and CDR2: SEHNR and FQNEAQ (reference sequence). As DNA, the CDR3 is TGTGCCAGCAGCTTAGGCTCACCCCTCCACTTT. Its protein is CASSLGSPLHF. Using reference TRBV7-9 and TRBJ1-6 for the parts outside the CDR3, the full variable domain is DTGVSQNPRHKITKRGQNVTFRCDPISEHNRLYWYRQTLGQGPEFLTYFQNEAQLEKSRLLSDRFSAERPKGSFSTLEIQRTEQGDSAMYLCASSLGSPLHFGNGTRLTVT.

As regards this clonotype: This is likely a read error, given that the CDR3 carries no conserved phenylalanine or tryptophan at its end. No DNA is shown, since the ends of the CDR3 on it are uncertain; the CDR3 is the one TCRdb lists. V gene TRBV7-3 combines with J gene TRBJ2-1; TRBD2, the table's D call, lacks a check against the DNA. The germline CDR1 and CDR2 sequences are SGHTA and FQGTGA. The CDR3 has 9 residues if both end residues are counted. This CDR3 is CASRTTSGS.

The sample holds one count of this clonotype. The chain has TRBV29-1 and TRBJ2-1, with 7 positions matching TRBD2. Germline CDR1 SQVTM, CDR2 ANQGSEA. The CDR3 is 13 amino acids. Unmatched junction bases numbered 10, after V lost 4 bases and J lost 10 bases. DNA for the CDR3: TGCAGCGTTGTGGGGCTAGCGGTTGGGGAGCAGTTCTTC. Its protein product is CSVVGLAVGEQFF.

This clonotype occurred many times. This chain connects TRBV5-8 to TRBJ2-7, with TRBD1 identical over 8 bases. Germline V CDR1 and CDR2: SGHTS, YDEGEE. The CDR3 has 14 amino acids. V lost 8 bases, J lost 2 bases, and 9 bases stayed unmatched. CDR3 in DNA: TGTGCCAGTTGGGCGGACAGGGACCCCTACGAGCAGTACTTC. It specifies CASWADRDPYEQYF.

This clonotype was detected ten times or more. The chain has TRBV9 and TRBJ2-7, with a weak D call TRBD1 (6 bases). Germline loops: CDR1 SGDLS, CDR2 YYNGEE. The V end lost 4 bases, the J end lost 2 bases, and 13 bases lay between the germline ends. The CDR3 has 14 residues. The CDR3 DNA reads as TGTGCCAGCAGCCCTCTACAGGGCCCCTACGAGCAGTACTTC. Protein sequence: CASSPLQGPYEQYF.

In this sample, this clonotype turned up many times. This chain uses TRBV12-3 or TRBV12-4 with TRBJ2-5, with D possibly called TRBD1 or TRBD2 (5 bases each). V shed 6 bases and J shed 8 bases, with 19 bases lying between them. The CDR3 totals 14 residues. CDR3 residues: CASSLGRSRVTQYF. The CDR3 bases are TGTGCCAGCAGCCTGGGACGGAGTAGAGTAACCCAGTACTTC.

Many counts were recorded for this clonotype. The CDR3 is CASTFPQGAGTIYF. CDR3 DNA sequence: TGTGCCAGCACGTTCCCACAGGGGGCTGGCACCATATATTTT. The rearrangement uses TRBV28 and TRBJ1-3, with 9 positions matching TRBD1. J lost 9 bases, V lost 7 bases, and 10 bases had no gene match. Germline CDR1 is MDHEN and CDR2 is SYDVKM. The CDR3 covers 14 residues.